These 19 T cell receptor beta chains originate from one sample sequenced in a study of Graves' ophthalmopathy and Graves' hyperthyroidism. Amplification from RNA transcripts yielded the TCR beta CDR3 regions. First-round RT-PCR employed HTBI primers, with a second-round multiplex PCR after it. TCRdb processed the multiplex PCR reads anew with MiXCR; each CDR3 protein has one entry. Seen here are 560,000 or so distinct CDR3 sequences, under 45% observed once, and the top ten hold 3.5% to 4.5%. The specimen was peripheral blood or thyroid tissue (not recorded which). The origin of the receptors is an adult man with Graves' hyperthyroidism.

This clonotype was detected ten times or more. V usage is TRBV12-3 or TRBV12-4 and J usage is TRBJ1-1, with TRBD1 as a possible D gene (5 bases). V lost 5 bases and J lost 1, with 14 bases in between. The CDR3 covers 15 residues. The CDR3 bases are TGTGCCAGCAGTCCAGGGACGTTGGAGAACACTGAAGCTTTCTTT. This codes for CASSPGTLENTEAFF.

The chain recombines TRBV29-1 with TRBJ1-2, with D possibly being TRBD1 (5 bases). This CDR3 has 13 amino acids. The germline V gene has CDR1 SQVTM and CDR2 ANQGSEA. Trimming removed 4 bases from V and 0 bases from J, with 9 bases in between. DNA for the CDR3: TGCAGCGTTGCAGGGATTACTAACTATGGCTACACCTTC. Encoded protein: CSVAGITNYGYTF.

In its sample, this clonotype was seen many times. The chain employs TRBV5-5 and TRBJ2-7, with a tentative D call TRBD1 (6 bases). The V and J ends lost 5 bases and 3 bases respectively, with 15 bases between them. The germline gives CDR1 SGHKS, CDR2 YYEKEE (reference sequence). The CDR3 contains 14 residues. For the CDR3, the DNA is TGTGCCAGCAGATTGATCGGACAGCACTACGAGCAGTACTTC. As protein: CASRLIGQHYEQYF. Full variable domain (missing parts from reference TRBV5-5 and TRBJ2-7): DAGVTQSPTHLIKTRGQQVTLRCSPISGHKSVSWYQQVLGQGPQFIFQYYEKEERGRGNFPDRFSARQFPNYSSELNVNALLLGDSALYLCASRLIGQHYEQYFGPGTRLTVT.

In its sample, this clonotype was seen many times. This sequence joins TRBV7-2 and TRBJ1-6, with D perhaps matching TRBD1 (5 bases). The CDR3 sequence is 14 residues long. CDR1 and CDR2 (germline): SGHTA, FQGNSA. V lost 3 bases and J 7 bases, leaving 10 bases between the germline ends. CDR3 DNA: TGTGCCAGCAGCTTTTCAGGGAGCAATTCACCCCTCCACTTT. Protein product: CASSFSGSNSPLHF.

V gene TRBV9 combines with J gene TRBJ2-5; a possible D gene is TRBD2 (6 bases). The J call could be wrong; TRBJ2-1 is a better fit for the DNA end. This CDR3 spans 12 amino acids. In germline, CDR1 is SGDLS, CDR2 YYNGEE. In DNA form, the CDR3 reads TGTGCCAGCAGCGTAAACCGGGGGGAGCAGTTCTTC. Its translation is CASSVNRGEQFF.

At least ten counts were recorded for this clonotype. This chain uses TRBV7-9 with TRBJ1-2; 7 bases agree with TRBD1. Trimming cost V 2 bases and J 1 base; bases outside gene matches: 4. CDR1 and CDR2 (germline): SEHNR, FQNEAQ (reference sequence). The CDR3 spans 15 residues. Here the CDR3 DNA reads TGTGCCAGCAGCTTATATGGGGACAGTAACTATGGCTACACCTTC. Translating it yields CASSLYGDSNYGYTF. The entire variable domain, with the rest obtained from reference TRBV7-9 and TRBJ1-2, is as follows: DTGVSQNPRHKITKRGQNVTFRCDPISEHNRLYWYRQTLGQGPEFLTYFQNEAQLEKSRLLSDRFSAERPKGSFSTLEIQRTEQGDSAMYLCASSLYGDSNYGYTFGSGTRLTVV.

The chain uses TRBV7-9 and TRBJ2-3, with 11 bases aligning to TRBD2. CDR3 length equals 17 residues. V dropped 2 bases and J dropped 2; count of bases not matched to a gene: 6. CDR1 is SEHNR, CDR2 FQNEAQ, per germline (reference sequence). This CDR3 is CASSLSGLAELTDTQYF. CDR3 in DNA: TGTGCCAGCAGCTTATCGGGACTAGCGGAACTCACAGATACGCAGTATTTT.

This clonotype was found many times. The chain couples TRBV7-8 to TRBJ1-5; D is unclear. This CDR3 region has 13 residues. Germline CDR1 reads SGHVS; CDR2 reads FQNEAQ. Trimming pared 0 bases from V and 8 bases from J, leaving 8 bases between. This CDR3 reads CASSLAPDKPQHF. CDR3 nucleotide sequence: TGTGCCAGCAGCTTAGCGCCCGACAAGCCCCAGCATTTT.

The rearrangement links TRBV11-2 to TRBJ2-7, with D unresolved. V was pared by 3 bases and J by 7 bases, with 16 bases between. Germline-derived CDR1 and CDR2 are SGHAT and FQNNGV. This CDR3 region has 14 residues. The CDR3 here is CASSFGGRPREQYF. In DNA, the CDR3 is TGTGCCAGCAGCTTTGGTGGGCGCCCTCGGGAGCAGTACTTC.

This clonotype has only a few counts. The chain joins TRBV27 to TRBJ2-5; no clear D. The germline V gene has CDR1 MNHEY and CDR2 SMNVEV (reference sequence). The germline V and J ends were trimmed by 4 bases and 1 base, with 4 bases remaining between them. CDR3 length equals 12 residues. CDR3: CASSSIQETQYF. The DNA of the CDR3 is TGTGCCAGCAGTTCGATCCAAGAGACCCAGTACTTC.

The rearrangement joins TRBV29-1 to TRBJ1-2, with D hard to call. The length of the CDR3 is 12 residues. The germline gives CDR1 SQVTM, CDR2 ANQGSEA. Trimming left V 3 bases short and J 6 bases short, with 11 bases between. CDR3 coding DNA: TGCAGCGTTGATAAGGGCCACGATGGCTACACCTTC. This translates into CSVDKGHDGYTF.

This clonotype was observed at least ten times. The chain combines TRBV2 with TRBJ1-5, with 12 bases lining up with TRBD1. V gave up 6 bases and J gave up 6 bases; unmatched junction bases: 6. CDR1 is SNHLY, CDR2 FYNNEI, per germline. There are 15 residues in the CDR3. CDR3 sequence: CASRAGTGGVQPQHF. The CDR3 nucleotides are TGTGCCAGCAGGGCCGGGACAGGGGGCGTTCAGCCCCAGCATTTT.

In this sample, this clonotype is medium-sized (0.01 to 0.1%). V gene TRBV29-1 combines with J gene TRBJ1-1, with 7 nucleotides matching TRBD1. V was clipped by 7 bases and J by 1 base; unmatched bases: 0. The CDR3 is 11 residues long. CDR1 and CDR2 from the germline V gene are SQVTM and ANQGSEA. In DNA form, the CDR3 reads TGCAGCGGGGACAGGAACACTGAAGCTTTCTTT. Its translation is CSGDRNTEAFF.

The rearrangement links TRBV3-1 to TRBJ1-2; the D is unclear. Germline CDR1 LGHDT, CDR2 YNNKEL (reference sequence). Between the trimmed V and J ends, which lost 4 bases and 2 bases, there was a span of 11 bases. This CDR3 is built from 14 residues. The CDR3 sequence: CASSRTEPNYGYTF. The DNA for the CDR3 is TGTGCCAGCAGCCGGACGGAGCCCAACTATGGCTACACCTTC.

V usage is TRBV2 and J usage is TRBJ2-7; TRBD2 matches 9 bases. The DNA end is more similar to TRBJ2-1, so the J call may be wrong. This CDR3 has 13 amino acids. Germline-derived CDR1 and CDR2 are SNHLY and FYNNEI. The CDR3 DNA follows: TGTGCCAGCAGCTTACCGAGCGGGAGGGAGCAGTTCTTC. Residues: CASSLPSGREQFF.

The gene calls are TRBV28 and TRBJ2-7; 9 nucleotides match TRBD2. Trimming cost V 2 bases and J 4 bases; bases outside gene matches: 6. Germline CDR1 is MDHEN and CDR2 is SYDVKM. This CDR3 spans 15 amino acids. CDR3 protein: CASSLASGIRYEQYF. The CDR3 DNA reads TGTGCCAGCAGTTTAGCTAGCGGGATAAGGTACGAGCAGTACTTC.

This clonotype came up a few times. The genes are TRBV10-3 and TRBJ2-5; TRBD1 or TRBD2 may be the D gene (5 bases each). The CDR3 consists of 15 residues. Trimming shortened V by 3 bases and J by 2 bases, and 13 bases separated the two germline ends. CDR1 and CDR2 (germline): ENHRY, SYGVKD. The DNA of the CDR3 is TGTGCCATCAGTGATGGGACCTCGTTACAAGAGACCCAGTACTTC. The encoded protein is CAISDGTSLQETQYF.

The genes are TRBV10-3 and TRBJ2-3; D call uncertain. The CDR3 contains 15 residues. Germline lookup yields CDR1 ENHRY and CDR2 SYGVKD. V was cut by 2 bases and J by 1 base, with 10 bases left in between. CDR3 coding DNA: TGTGCCATCAGTGAGCCGCTGACTGGCACAGATACGCAGTATTTT. This translates into CAISEPLTGTDTQYF.

This CDR3 reads CASSLLGQTQHF. The CDR3 nucleotides are TGTGCCAGCAGCTTATTAGGGCAGACCCAGCATTTT. V is TRBV7-6 and J is TRBJ1-5; D uncertain. The CDR3 sequence is 12 residues long. V was shortened by 2 bases and J by 11 bases, with 10 bases between the two germline ends. The germline V gene has CDR1 SGHVS and CDR2 FNYEAQ.